The rows below give T cell receptor beta chains drawn from one sample of a study of T-cell reconstitution after alpha-beta-depleted transplantation in children. One entry per CDR3 protein, called by TCRdb with MiXCR from the PCR reads. The sample has hundreds of thousands of distinct CDR3 sequences; 15% to 20% are singletons. Sequencing was performed on PBMCs, mostly from graft donor cells, taken 360 days after TCRalphabeta/CD19-depleted stem cell transplant. These receptors all come from a boy in the first two years of life who had a stem cell transplant for Wiskott-Aldrich syndrome, so the T cells may come from the graft donor. The CDR3 runs from the conserved cysteine through the conserved F or W. Each record gives: clone size, J gene, V gene, D gene, CDR3 DNA, CDR3 protein. A D gene is named only where the DNA matches it firmly. Not all rows give a size; the values are once, few, many and, for expanded clones, a class.

few | TRBJ2-7 | TRBV20-1 | . | TGCAGTGCTAGTGCTAATCCTAGAAACTACGAGCAGTACTTC | CSASANPRNYEQYF
many | TRBJ2-7 | TRBV4-1 | TRBD1 | TGCGCCAGCAGTCATCACGACAGGGCGGACTACGAGCAGTACTTC | CASSHHDRADYEQYF
few | TRBJ2-4 | TRBV9 | . | TGTGCCAGCAGCCCCCGGACAGCGGCAAACATTCAGTACTTC | CASSPRTAANIQYF
. | TRBJ2-7 | TRBV29-1 | TRBD2 | TGCAGCGTTGAAGGACTAGCGGGAACCTACGAGCAGTACTTC | CSVEGLAGTYEQYF
. | TRBJ1-2 | TRBV4-1 | TRBD1 | TGCGCCAGCAGCCAAGTATCAGAGGGGGCGCATTATGGCTACACCTTC | CASSQVSEGAHYGYTF
. | TRBJ2-2 | TRBV11-1 | . | TGTGCCAGCAGCATTCAACTAGCTGTCACCGGGGAGCTGTTTTTT | CASSIQLAVTGELFF
few | TRBJ2-1 | TRBV24-1 | TRBD1 | TGTGCCACCAGTCCCCGGACAGGGGGTCTTTCCTACAATGAGCAGTTCTTC | CATSPRTGGLSYNEQFF
few | TRBJ2-3 | TRBV20-1 | TRBD2 | TGCAGTGCTAGTCTACTAGCGGGGGGCGGATTAGGAGATACGCAGTATTTT | CSASLLAGGGLGDTQYF
. | TRBJ2-7 | TRBV29-1 | TRBD1 | TGCAGCGTTCGGACAGGGAACTACGAGCAGTACTTC | CSVRTGNYEQYF
few | TRBJ2-1 | TRBV24-1 | . | TGTGCCACCAGTGACCCTAGGGCCCTCGGCGGGCAATTGGGCAATGAGCAGTTCTTC | CATSDPRALGGQLGNEQFF
. | TRBJ2-7 | TRBV27 | . | TGTGCCAGCAGTCCTTCAGACAGGTACCTTTCCTACGAGCAGTACTTC | CASSPSDRYLSYEQYF
. | TRBJ2-1 | TRBV24-1 | . | TGTGCCACCAGTGATCCAGGCCGCTCCTACAATGAGCAGTTCTTC | CATSDPGRSYNEQFF
. | TRBJ2-3 | TRBV7-2 | TRBD1 | TGTGCCAGCAGCTTAGCGCTGGGACAGGGACACACGAATACGCAGTATTTT | CASSLALGQGHTNTQYF
few | TRBJ1-1 | TRBV4-1 | . | TGCGCCAGCAGCCAAGTCGGGGGACGGCTCACTGAAGCTTTCTTT | CASSQVGGRLTEAFF
many | TRBJ2-1 | TRBV5-1 | . | TGCGCCAGCAGCTTGGGGCTAGCAACCGGCCACAATGAGCAGTTCTTC | CASSLGLATGHNEQFF